These 2 T cell receptor beta chains were sequenced from one sample in a study of monozygotic twins with inflammatory bowel disease. No DNA is given; TCRdb re-called the 5' RACE reads and lists each CDR3 protein once. This listing includes around 450,000 distinct CDR3 sequences. Sequenced sample: blood. The receptors were gathered from a human donor with ulcerative colitis or Crohn's disease, or a healthy co-twin of an affected twin (not recorded which).

The J gene is TRBJ2-1, the V gene TRBV7-9. Germline V lookup: CDR1 SEHNR, CDR2 FQNEAQ (reference sequence). There are 13 residues in the CDR3. The CDR3 here is CASTLISYNEQFF. The variable domain in full, with the rest retrieved from reference TRBV7-9 and TRBJ2-1, is DTGVSQNPRHKITKRGQNVTFRCDPISEHNRLYWYRQTLGQGPEFLTYFQNEAQLEKSRLLSDRFSAERPKGSFSTLEIQRTEQGDSAMYLCASTLISYNEQFFGPGTRLTVL.

V and J are TRBV7-3 and TRBJ2-3. This CDR3 comprises 14 residues. Germline CDR1 and CDR2: SGHTA and FQGTGA. This CDR3 is CASSSVGVADTQYF.